The text below deals with one T cell receptor (beta chain). Adults between about 18 and 95 years of age took part from under 25 US areas. Participants reported their clinical history, and cohort assignment relied on those reports. Cohort 3 recovery required two negative PCRs, clearance, or symptom resolution. Generated by immunoSEQ multiplex PCR, the TCRdb table keeps only in-frame clones and is missing some. The profile shows about 250,000 clones, approximately 90% of them singletons. This entry comes from a study of blood T cell repertoires in COVID-19. Study-wide background: Sources were T cells, B-cell-depleted T cells, or PBMCs; the material itself was cDNA or gDNA.

This TCR was recovered from a man in his forties who had recovered from COVID-19. The sequenced sample was PBMCs or T cells enriched from blood (not recorded which).

CDR3 in DNA: TGTGCCAGCAGTTCCGCTCGGACAGGGAACACCGGGGAGCTGTTTTTT. Protein product: CASSSARTGNTGELFF. This chain uses TRBV6-5 with TRBJ2-2, with 7 positions matching TRBD1. J gave up 1 base and V 4 bases, and 6 bases lay outside the gene matches. The CDR3 is made up of 16 amino acids. Germline values: CDR1 MNHEY, CDR2 SVGAGI.